The subject of this entry is one T cell receptor (beta chain). This sample is drawn from a study of blood T cell repertoires in COVID-19. Original data processing: Reference gene primer amplification gave nucleated cell count estimates. Produced via immunoSEQ multiplex PCR; TCRdb's table is partial and in-frame only. The V and J calls and clone size were taken over from that table, and D and trimming were inferred from the DNA. The sample holds 70,000 to 95,000 clones; 85% to 95% are singletons and the top ten take approximately 6%. Germline V CDR1 and CDR2: MNHEY, SVGAGI. Trimming removed 5 bases from V and 4 bases from J; junction bases left unmatched: 5. The CDR3 extends over 15 amino acids.

Material for sequencing was peripheral blood. The chain uses TRBV6-5 and TRBJ2-1, with TRBD1 matching over 10 bases. The sequence was obtained from a woman aged 60-70 years with active COVID-19. CDR3 protein: CASSPTGGEYNEQFF. Here the CDR3 DNA reads TGTGCCAGCAGTCCGACAGGGGGCGAATACAATGAGCAGTTCTTC.